The 13 T cell receptor beta chains listed next were all sequenced from one sample in a study of cytomegalovirus exposure and HLA in healthy donors. With 60 Vbeta and 13 Jbeta primers, the PCR was carried out. Profiling relied on immunoSEQ multiplex PCR, and the TCRdb table lists in-frame clones only, not all of them. Found here are 65,000 to 80,000 clones, around 70% of them singletons; the top ten hold 7.5% to 9.5%. Sequenced: PBMCs. These receptor sequences come from a man aged 35-49 years in good health and CMV-seropositive.

This clone occurred once. The chain carries TRBV4-1 and TRBJ1-5; D remains unclear. The CDR3 is made up of 14 amino acids. Germline lookup yields CDR1 MGHRA and CDR2 YSYEKL. Trimming stripped 0 bases from V and 4 bases from J, with 7 bases between. The CDR3 coding sequence is TGCGCCAGCAGCCAAGATGCCCGGAATCAGCCCCAGCATTTT. This codes for CASSQDARNQPQHF.

CDR3: CASSQAVLNTEAFF. As DNA, the CDR3 is TGTGCCAGCAGCCAAGCGGTCCTGAACACTGAAGCTTTCTTT. The chain employs TRBV14 and TRBJ1-1; D is unclear. Trimming took 1 base from V and 0 from J, leaving 6 bases between them. In germline, CDR1 is SGHDN, CDR2 FVKESK. This CDR3 comprises 14 residues.

The chain carries TRBV9 and TRBJ1-4, with D hard to call. The germline V gene has CDR1 SGDLS and CDR2 YYNGEE. This CDR3 comprises 16 residues. V lost 3 bases to trimming and J lost 0 bases, with 12 bases between them. The CDR3 sequence is CASSEAGGATNEKLFF. As DNA, the CDR3 is TGTGCCAGCAGCGAGGCCGGAGGTGCAACTAATGAAAAACTGTTTTTT.

The rearrangement joins TRBV7-3 to TRBJ2-1, with TRBD1 identical over 9 bases. V trimming: 1 base; J trimming: 6 bases; junction bases outside the gene matches: 4. The CDR3 spans 15 residues. Germline lookup yields CDR1 SGHTA and CDR2 FQGTGA. CDR3 nucleotides: TGTGCCAGCAGCTTAAGGGGACAGGGAAGCAATGAGCAGTTCTTC. Its translation is CASSLRGQGSNEQFF.

The chain links TRBV19 to TRBJ1-5; D may be TRBD1 (5 bases). Per germline, CDR1 LNHDA and CDR2 SQIVND (reference sequence). Trimming left V 3 bases short and J 2 bases short, with 11 bases between. The CDR3 consists of 15 residues. CDR3 nucleotide sequence: TGTGCCAGTAGTATGGATGGGGCGGGCAATCAGCCCCAGCATTTT. It is translated as CASSMDGAGNQPQHF.

The V and J genes are TRBV9 and TRBJ2-2; D perhaps matches TRBD2 (6 bases). Per the germline V gene, CDR1 is SGDLS and CDR2 is YYNGEE. The CDR3 contains 20 residues. Trimming removed 0 bases at V and 6 bases at J, with 27 bases between. CDR3 amino acids: CASSVVQVDWGTSRPGELFF. The CDR3 nucleotides are TGTGCCAGCAGCGTAGTTCAGGTGGACTGGGGCACTAGCCGGCCCGGGGAGCTGTTTTTT.

This sequence joins TRBV6-5 and TRBJ1-4, with D tentatively TRBD1 (6 bases). Per the germline V gene, CDR1 is MNHEY and CDR2 is SVGAGI. The CDR3 runs to 16 residues. V was trimmed by 2 bases and J by 4 bases, leaving 14 bases between them. CDR3: CASSYRAGGLNEKLFF. Written as DNA, the CDR3 is TGTGCCAGCAGTTACAGGGCGGGGGGCCTTAATGAAAAACTGTTTTTT.

This sequence joins TRBV7-9 and TRBJ2-5, with 7 bases lining up with TRBD2. CDR1 and CDR2 from the germline V gene are SEHNR and FQNEAQ (reference sequence). Losses at the gene ends were 7 bases for V and 4 bases for J; bases not matched to a gene: 6. There are 13 residues in the CDR3. The DNA of the CDR3 is TGTGCCAGCACCCCAGCGGGACGAGAGACCCAGTACTTC. Protein sequence: CASTPAGRETQYF.

This clone is a singleton in its sample. The chain is built from TRBV5-6 and TRBJ1-1; TRBD1 agrees at 9 bases. The CDR3 loop spans 16 amino acids. The V and J ends lost 2 bases and 2 bases, in that order; junction bases with no gene match: 7. Germline lookup yields CDR1 SGHDT and CDR2 YYEEEE. Here the CDR3 reads CASSLYRDRVNTEAFF. The DNA for the CDR3 is TGTGCCAGCAGCTTATACCGGGACAGGGTAAACACTGAAGCTTTCTTT.

The chain is built from TRBV2 and TRBJ2-5; a weak D match, TRBD1 (5 bases). The CDR3 consists of 13 residues. V was pared by 7 bases and J by 7 bases, with 16 bases between. Germline-derived CDR1 and CDR2 are SNHLY and FYNNEI. The CDR3 region has the DNA TGTGCCAGCATCCCTAAGGGGCCCGGGACCCAGTACTTC. Translation gives CASIPKGPGTQYF.

The chain recombines TRBV11-3 with TRBJ2-2; D unclear. The CDR3 is made up of 15 amino acids. V lost 5 bases to trimming and J lost 5 bases, with 15 bases between them. Germline loops: CDR1 SGHNT, CDR2 YENEEA. This chain's CDR3 is CASSPHAPRTGELFF. CDR3 DNA sequence: TGTGCCAGCAGCCCGCACGCACCGAGGACCGGGGAGCTGTTTTTT.

This chain joins TRBV28 and TRBJ1-1, with D possibly matching TRBD1 (5 bases). In germline, CDR1 is MDHEN, CDR2 SYDVKM. This CDR3 comprises 15 residues. Trimming removed 6 bases from V and 3 bases from J, with 17 bases in between. DNA of the CDR3: TGTGCCAGCAGCCAAATTGACGGGGGGGACACTGAAGCTTTCTTT. It encodes CASSQIDGGDTEAFF.

The chain combines TRBV4-1 with TRBJ2-3, with TRBD2 matching over 9 bases. Trimming cost V 3 bases and J 4 bases; bases outside gene matches: 11. The CDR3 extends over 17 amino acids. Germline V gene sequence: CDR1 MGHRA, CDR2 YSYEKL. CDR3 protein: CASSHPQGGGGPDTQYF. CDR3 sequence (DNA): TGCGCCAGCAGCCACCCCCAGGGCGGGGGGGGTCCAGATACGCAGTATTTT.